This TCR beta chain came from a study of cytomegalovirus exposure and HLA in healthy donors. The study's findings and limits: A later look showed TCR association rates differing by HLA locus, highest for DRB1 and lowest for HLA-C. Across donors, sequencing depth was assumed by presence/absence analyses to be roughly uniform.

V lost 6 bases and J lost 9; bases outside the gene matches: 4. This CDR3 region has 12 residues. In germline, CDR1 is MNHEY, CDR2 SVGAGI. The PCR used 60 Vbeta and 13 Jbeta primers. Sequencing was performed with immunoSEQ multiplex PCR; in TCRdb, only in-frame clones are kept and a portion is missing. The top ten clones hold more than 1.5% of a sample with around 120,000 clones, 70% to 75% of them seen once. Remarks on this clone: Its antigen is not known.

This sequence originates from a woman younger than 30 in good health and CMV-seronegative. The sequenced sample consisted of PBMCs. The chain couples TRBV6-5 to TRBJ1-5; 8 bases match TRBD1. This chain's CDR3 is CASRDGTGPQHF. The CDR3 bases are TGTGCCAGCAGAGACGGGACAGGGCCCCAGCATTTT.